What follows are 5 T cell receptor beta chains derived from one specimen sequenced in a study of blood T cell repertoires in COVID-19. Method: immunoSEQ multiplex PCR; TCRdb's copy keeps in-frame clones and lacks some. The table records 30,000 to 40,000 clones, roughly 85% of them present only once. Sequenced input: peripheral blood. These receptors all stem from a human donor in a cohort sampled during active COVID-19.

V gene TRBV3-1 (or the pseudogene TRBV3-2) combines with J gene TRBJ2-5, with TRBD2 identical over 9 bases. Germline V lookup: CDR1 LGHDT, CDR2 YNNKEL (reference sequence). Trimming at V came to 1 base and at J to 13 bases, leaving 7 bases not matched to a gene. There are 13 residues in the CDR3. The CDR3 nucleotides read TGTGCCAGCAGCCAAGGTAGCGGGGGCCCCCCGTACTTC. This codes for CASSQGSGGPPYF.

The gene calls are TRBV2 and TRBJ2-2, with 9 positions matching TRBD1. The CDR3 is made up of 14 amino acids. Germline CDR1 SNHLY, CDR2 FYNNEI. Germline trimming cut 5 bases from V and 4 bases from J; bases unmatched to any gene: 2. DNA of the CDR3: TGTGCCAGCAGTCGACAGGGGGGCACCGGGGAGCTGTTTTTT. Translation: CASSRQGGTGELFF.

The chain uses TRBV13 and TRBJ2-1; TRBD2 matches at 11 bases. The germline V gene has CDR1 PRHDT and CDR2 FYEKMQ (reference sequence). V dropped 5 bases and J dropped 10; count of bases not matched to a gene: 10. The CDR3 consists of 15 residues. CDR3 residues: CASSGATSGGQEQFF. The CDR3 DNA sequence: TGTGCCAGCAGCGGAGCCACTAGCGGGGGTCAGGAGCAGTTCTTC.

The chain joins TRBV3-1 (or the pseudogene TRBV3-2) to TRBJ2-5; TRBD2 agrees at 8 bases. The V segment lost 0 bases and the J segment 1 base; nucleotides outside the gene matches: 4. CDR3 length equals 16 residues. Germline V CDR1 and CDR2: LGHDT, YNNKEL (reference sequence). CDR3 nucleotide sequence: TGTGCCAGCAGCCAAGATCTCGGGGGGGGCCAAGAGACCCAGTACTTC. Protein sequence: CASSQDLGGGQETQYF.

This chain links TRBV5-6 with TRBJ2-7; D may be TRBD1 (5 bases). V lost 2 bases, J lost 0 bases, and 12 bases lay in between. This CDR3 has 15 amino acids. The germline CDR1 and CDR2 sequences are SGHDT and YYEEEE. This CDR3 reads CASSFQGISSYEQYF. The CDR3, as DNA: TGTGCCAGCAGCTTCCAGGGAATTAGCTCCTACGAGCAGTACTTC.